The clone carrying this T cell receptor beta chain occurred a few times. The data were taken from a study of radiotherapy plus CTLA-4 blockade in lung cancer. Only in-frame clones appear in the TCRdb table, and some are missing; sequencing was by immunoSEQ multiplex PCR. The sample has about 59,000 clones, roughly 76% seen once. Chemo-refractory metastatic non-small-cell lung cancer patients received focal radiation with ipilimumab CTLA-4 blockade. Trimming took 6 bases from V and 5 from J; bases not matched to a gene: 8. This CDR3 spans 14 amino acids. The germline V gene has CDR1 MGHDK and CDR2 SYGVNS.

This chain joins TRBV25-1 and TRBJ2-7, with 9 positions matching TRBD1. This clonotype was obtained from a human donor with non-small cell lung cancer whose response to radiotherapy plus ipilimumab could not be evaluated. Source: peripheral blood, taken from a patient treated with radiotherapy plus ipilimumab. CDR3 sequence (DNA): TGTGCCAGCAGCCCCGGGACAGGGCCCCACGAGCAGTACTTC. This encodes CASSPGTGPHEQYF.